The 14 T cell receptor beta chains listed next were all sequenced from one sample in a study of blood T cell repertoires in COVID-19. Libraries were prepared by immunoSEQ multiplex PCR; TCRdb keeps only in-frame clonotypes and omits some of them. The table has about 220,000 clones, about 85% seen once. Sequences were obtained from peripheral blood. Every receptor here comes from a man between 45 and 60 years old who had recovered from COVID-19.

This clone was observed a single time. The chain recombines TRBV4-1 with TRBJ2-7; 7 nucleotides match TRBD2. The germline gives CDR1 MGHRA, CDR2 YSYEKL. The trim removed 2 bases at V and 2 bases at J, leaving 6 bases unmatched. This CDR3 spans 15 amino acids. The CDR3 DNA reads as TGCGCCAGCAGCCAATTATGGGGGGGTACCTACGAGCAGTACTTC. Protein: CASSQLWGGTYEQYF.

The CDR3 protein is CASSPTGQGSSGANVLTF. DNA of the CDR3: TGTGCCAGCTCACCAACGGGACAGGGGAGCTCTGGGGCCAACGTCCTGACTTTC. V is TRBV18 and J is TRBJ2-6, with 10 nucleotides matching TRBD1. The germline CDR1 and CDR2 sequences are KGHSH and LQKENI. Trimming removed 2 bases from V and 0 bases from J; junction bases left unmatched: 4. This CDR3 has 18 residues. The variable domain in full, completed from reference TRBV18 and TRBJ2-6, reads NAGVMQNPRHLVRRRGQEARLRCSPMKGHSHVYWYRQLPEEGLKFMVYLQKENIIDESGMPKERFSAEFPKEGPSILRIQQVVRGDSAAYFCASSPTGQGSSGANVLTFGAGSRLTVL.

The gene calls are TRBV5-4 and TRBJ2-7; TRBD2 matches at 12 bases. Germline lookup yields CDR1 SGHNT and CDR2 YYREEE (reference sequence). The CDR3 sequence is 16 residues long. Germline trimming cut 3 bases from V and 0 bases from J; bases unmatched to any gene: 4. This CDR3 is CASSSGTSGPSYEQYF. The DNA for the CDR3 is TGTGCCAGCAGCTCCGGGACTAGCGGGCCCTCCTACGAGCAGTACTTC.

The rearrangement joins TRBV2 to TRBJ2-1, with TRBD2 identical over 9 bases. This CDR3 is 15 amino acids long. The V gene end was trimmed by 6 bases and the J gene end by 2 bases; junction bases not matched to a gene: 5. CDR1 and CDR2 from the germline V gene are SNHLY and FYNNEI. The CDR3 nucleotides read TGTGCCAGCAGCGGGGGACTAGCAGCCTACAATGAGCAGTTCTTC. Translated, it gives CASSGGLAAYNEQFF.

The CDR3 sequence: CSASSRGQGISPLHF. The CDR3 nucleotides are TGCAGTGCTAGTTCCCGGGGACAGGGGATTTCACCCCTCCACTTT. The rearrangement joins TRBV20-1 to TRBJ1-6; 10 bases map to TRBD1. The V and J ends lost 3 bases and 9 bases, in that order; junction bases with no gene match: 8. Per the germline V gene, CDR1 is DFQATT and CDR2 is SNEGSKA (reference sequence). CDR3 length: 15 amino acids.

The chain couples TRBV19 to TRBJ2-1, with 12 bases matching TRBD2. After removal of 2 bases from V and 2 bases from J, the junction contained 1 base not matched to a gene. The CDR3 runs 16 residues. Germline CDR1 LNHDA, CDR2 SQIVND (reference sequence). CDR3 nucleotide sequence: TGTGCCAGTAGTATAACTAGCGGGAGGCCCTACAATGAGCAGTTCTTC. Translation gives CASSITSGRPYNEQFF.

The chain employs TRBV7-9 and TRBJ1-3; TRBD1 matches 8 bases. This CDR3 region has 14 residues. Germline values: CDR1 SEHNR, CDR2 FQNEAQ (reference sequence). The V segment lost 5 bases and the J segment 4 bases; nucleotides outside the gene matches: 4. CDR3 bases: TGTGCCAGCAGCCGACAGGGGAAGGGAAACACCATATATTTT. Its protein product is CASSRQGKGNTIYF.

The chain combines TRBV12-5 with TRBJ2-2, with 7 bases fitting TRBD1. CDR3 length equals 17 residues. V trimming: 1 base; J trimming: 6 bases; junction bases outside the gene matches: 11. Germline lookup yields CDR1 LGHNT and CDR2 FRNRAP. For the CDR3, the DNA is TGTGCTAGTGGTTTGGGCAGGGGGTCTGGTGTCCCCGGGGAGCTGTTTTTT. Translated: CASGLGRGSGVPGELFF. The whole variable domain, remainder taken from reference TRBV12-5 and TRBJ2-2, is DARVTQTPRHKVTEMGQEVTMRCQPILGHNTVFWYRQTMMQGLELLAYFRNRAPLDDSGMPKDRFSAEMPDATLATLKIQPSEPRDSAVYFCASGLGRGSGVPGELFFGEGSRLTVL.

The chain couples TRBV6-5 to TRBJ1-1; D may be TRBD1 (5 bases). The CDR3 has 16 residues. CDR1 MNHEY and CDR2 SVGAGI come from the germline V gene. Trimming removed 0 bases from V and 11 bases from J, with 22 bases in between. Here the CDR3 reads CASSYSTGGKLIRAFF. CDR3 in DNA: TGTGCCAGCAGTTACTCGACCGGGGGGAAACTTATTCGGGCTTTCTTT.

V gene TRBV11-3 combines with J gene TRBJ2-5; D remains ambiguous. This CDR3 is built from 16 residues. CDR1 SGHNT and CDR2 YENEEA come from the germline V gene. Trimming stripped 1 base from V and 2 bases from J, with 14 bases between. This CDR3 reads CASSLGAGGGQETQYF. CDR3 DNA sequence: TGTGCCAGCAGCTTAGGGGCAGGTGGTGGGCAAGAGACCCAGTACTTC.

The chain has TRBV11-2 and TRBJ2-5, with a weak D call TRBD2 (7 bases). V lost 5 bases, J lost 1 base, and 14 bases lay in between. The CDR3 is made up of 15 amino acids. Germline CDR1 and CDR2: SGHAT and FQNNGV. The CDR3 coding sequence is TGTGCCAGCAGCCTGGGGGGGGGCAGCCAAGAGACCCAGTACTTC. Amino acid sequence: CASSLGGGSQETQYF.

The chain combines TRBV9 with TRBJ2-4; 12 bases match TRBD2. The germline V gene has CDR1 SGDLS and CDR2 YYNGEE. V lost 0 bases to trimming and J lost 7 bases; unmatched junction nucleotides: 2. The CDR3 is 15 residues long. CDR3 sequence (DNA): TGTGCCAGCAGCGTAGCCCTAGCGGGAGGGAACATTCAGTACTTC. It specifies CASSVALAGGNIQYF.

The rearrangement joins TRBV5-1 to TRBJ1-5, with D unresolved. Germline V gene sequence: CDR1 SGHRS, CDR2 YFSETQ. V lost 5 bases and J 4 bases, leaving 16 bases between the germline ends. The CDR3 runs 15 residues. CDR3 loop: CASSQGGMWNQPQHF. The CDR3 bases are TGCGCCAGCAGTCAAGGAGGGATGTGGAATCAGCCCCAGCATTTT. Full variable domain (rest looked up from reference TRBV5-1 and TRBJ1-5): KAGVTQTPRYLIKTRGQQVTLSCSPISGHRSVSWYQQTPGQGLQFLFEYFSETQRNKGNFPGRFSGRQFSNSRSEMNVSTLELGDSALYLCASSQGGMWNQPQHFGDGTRLSIL.

This chain connects TRBV28 to TRBJ2-7; TRBD1 aligns across 8 bases. With 6 bases clipped from V and 0 bases from J, the junction kept 10 bases outside the gene matches. The length of the CDR3 is 16 residues. Germline CDR1 and CDR2: MDHEN and SYDVKM. CDR3 sequence: CASRSPGQASSYEQYF. The CDR3, as DNA: TGTGCCAGCAGATCCCCGGGACAGGCGAGCTCCTACGAGCAGTACTTC.